This T cell receptor (beta chain) came from a study of CD8 T cells in ankylosing spondylitis. Whole-study findings and limits: A motif of under 10 highly homologous TCR beta variants was seen as apparently characteristic of ankylosing spondylitis blood.

TCRdb re-analysed the 5' RACE reads in MiXCR, keeping a single row per CDR3 protein. The data hold about 750,000 distinct CDR3 sequences, with roughly 20% observed a single time. Germline lookup yields CDR1 SGHRS and CDR2 YFSETQ. This CDR3 contains 16 residues. J was trimmed by 5 bases and V by 3 bases; bases with no gene match: 8. This clonotype has a handful of counts. Its antigen is not known. The sequencing sample was made of blood, either unsorted or a sorted T cell fraction (not recorded which). This chain links TRBV5-1 with TRBJ2-5; 12 nucleotides align to TRBD1. The receptor was isolated from a male donor with ankylosing spondylitis. In DNA, the CDR3 is TGCGCCAGCAGCTCGGGACAGGGGGCGCAGGGGGAGACCCAGTACTTC. Its protein product is CASSSGQGAQGETQYF. Drawing the rest from reference TRBV5-1 and TRBJ2-5, the complete variable domain is KAGVTQTPRYLIKTRGQQVTLSCSPISGHRSVSWYQQTPGQGLQFLFEYFSETQRNKGNFPGRFSGRQFSNSRSEMNVSTLELGDSALYLCASSSGQGAQGETQYFGPGTRLLVL.